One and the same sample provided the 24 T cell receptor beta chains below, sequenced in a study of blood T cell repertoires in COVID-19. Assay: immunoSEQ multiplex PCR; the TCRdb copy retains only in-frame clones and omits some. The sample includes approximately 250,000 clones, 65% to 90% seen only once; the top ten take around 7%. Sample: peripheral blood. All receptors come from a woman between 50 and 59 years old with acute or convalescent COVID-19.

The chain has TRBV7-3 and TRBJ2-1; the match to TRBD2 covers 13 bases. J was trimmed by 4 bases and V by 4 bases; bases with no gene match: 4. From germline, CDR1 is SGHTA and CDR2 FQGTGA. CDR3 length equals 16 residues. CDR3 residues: CASSSSGLAGYNEQFF. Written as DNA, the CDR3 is TGTGCCAGCAGCTCCTCGGGACTAGCGGGGTACAATGAGCAGTTCTTC.

CDR3 DNA sequence: TGTGCCAGCACCCCGATGGGGACAGGGGGGAACACTGAAGCTTTCTTT. Translation: CASTPMGTGGNTEAFF. The chain links TRBV6-2 or TRBV6-3 to TRBJ1-1; 11 bases match TRBD1. The CDR3 totals 16 residues. The junction had 8 bases not matched to a gene; V was cut back by 7 bases and J by 1 base. Germline values: CDR1 MNHEY, CDR2 SVGEGT.

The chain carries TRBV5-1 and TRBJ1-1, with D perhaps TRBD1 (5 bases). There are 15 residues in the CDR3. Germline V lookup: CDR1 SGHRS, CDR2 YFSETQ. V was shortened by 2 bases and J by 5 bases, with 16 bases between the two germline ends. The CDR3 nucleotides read TGCGCCAGCAGCTTTTCGGGGGTCGCAGGGACTGAAGCTTTCTTT. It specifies CASSFSGVAGTEAFF.

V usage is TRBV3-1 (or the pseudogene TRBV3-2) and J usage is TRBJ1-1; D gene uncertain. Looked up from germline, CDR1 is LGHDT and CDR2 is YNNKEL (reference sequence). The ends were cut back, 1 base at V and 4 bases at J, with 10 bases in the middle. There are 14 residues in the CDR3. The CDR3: CASSQGLSPTEAFF. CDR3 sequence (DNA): TGTGCCAGCAGCCAAGGGTTAAGCCCCACTGAAGCTTTCTTT.

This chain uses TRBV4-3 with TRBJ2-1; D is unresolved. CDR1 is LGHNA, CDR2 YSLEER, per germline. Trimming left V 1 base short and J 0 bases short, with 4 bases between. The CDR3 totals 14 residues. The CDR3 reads CASSQVASYNEQFF. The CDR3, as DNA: TGCGCCAGCAGCCAAGTGGCCTCCTACAATGAGCAGTTCTTC.

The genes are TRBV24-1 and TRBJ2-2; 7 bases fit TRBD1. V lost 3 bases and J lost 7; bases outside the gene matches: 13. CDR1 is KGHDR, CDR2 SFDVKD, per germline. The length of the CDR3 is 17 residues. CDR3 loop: CATSDLTGTVGSGELFF. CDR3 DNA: TGTGCCACCAGTGATCTAACCGGGACAGTAGGCAGCGGGGAGCTGTTTTTT.

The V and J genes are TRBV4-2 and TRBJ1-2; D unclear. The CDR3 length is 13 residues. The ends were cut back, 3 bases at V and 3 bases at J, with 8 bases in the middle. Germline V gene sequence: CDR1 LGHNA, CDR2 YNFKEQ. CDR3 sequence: CASSHTRDYGYTF. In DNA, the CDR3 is TGTGCCAGCAGCCACACCCGAGACTATGGCTACACCTTC.

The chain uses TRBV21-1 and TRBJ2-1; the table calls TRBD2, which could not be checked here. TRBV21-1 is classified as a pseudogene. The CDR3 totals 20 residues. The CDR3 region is CASSKEVVGLAGGGINEQFF. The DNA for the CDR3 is TGTGCCAGCAGCAAAGAGGTGGTGGGACTAGCGGGAGGCGGCATCAATGAGCAGTTCTTC.

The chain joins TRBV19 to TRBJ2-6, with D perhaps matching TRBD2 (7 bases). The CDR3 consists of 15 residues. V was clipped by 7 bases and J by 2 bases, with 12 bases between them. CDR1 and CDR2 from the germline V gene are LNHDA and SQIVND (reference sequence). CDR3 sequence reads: CASTEGGPGANVLTF. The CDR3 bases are TGTGCCAGTACCGAGGGGGGGCCTGGGGCCAACGTCCTGACTTTC.

This CDR3 is CAWSTGGVSGANVLTF. The CDR3 DNA follows: TGTGCCTGGAGCACAGGGGGCGTCTCTGGGGCCAACGTCCTGACTTTC. The V and J genes are TRBV30 and TRBJ2-6; 9 bases map to TRBD1. Trimming removed 3 bases from V and 0 bases from J; junction bases left unmatched: 3. Per germline, CDR1 GTSNPN and CDR2 SVGIG (reference sequence). The CDR3 totals 16 residues.

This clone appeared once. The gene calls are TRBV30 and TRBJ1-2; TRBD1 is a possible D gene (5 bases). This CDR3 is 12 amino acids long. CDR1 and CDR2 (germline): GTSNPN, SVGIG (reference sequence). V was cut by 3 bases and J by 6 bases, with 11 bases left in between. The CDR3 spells CAWSIQADGYTF. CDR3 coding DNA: TGTGCCTGGAGCATACAGGCGGATGGCTACACCTTC.

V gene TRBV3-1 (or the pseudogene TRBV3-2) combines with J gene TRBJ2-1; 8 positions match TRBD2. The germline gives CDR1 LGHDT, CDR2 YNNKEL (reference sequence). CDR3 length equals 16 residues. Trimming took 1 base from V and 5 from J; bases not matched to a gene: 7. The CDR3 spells CASSQGSGSGDNEQFF. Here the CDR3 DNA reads TGTGCCAGCAGCCAAGGGAGCGGGAGTGGGGACAATGAGCAGTTCTTC.

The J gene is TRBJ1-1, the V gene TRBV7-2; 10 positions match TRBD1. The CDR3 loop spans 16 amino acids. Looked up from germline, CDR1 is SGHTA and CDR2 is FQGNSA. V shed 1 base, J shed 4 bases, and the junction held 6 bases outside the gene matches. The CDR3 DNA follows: TGTGCCAGCAGCTTAGGGGACAGGGGAAGTTTCACTGAAGCTTTCTTT. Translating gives CASSLGDRGSFTEAFF.

CDR3 region: CAGQGVGNQPQHF. CDR3 coding DNA: TGTGCCGGACAGGGAGTGGGCAATCAGCCCCAGCATTTT. The chain combines TRBV28 with TRBJ1-5; 8 nucleotides agree with TRBD1. Germline V gene lookup returns CDR1 MDHEN and CDR2 SYDVKM. This CDR3 contains 13 residues. V trimming: 11 bases; J trimming: 2 bases; junction bases outside the gene matches: 5.

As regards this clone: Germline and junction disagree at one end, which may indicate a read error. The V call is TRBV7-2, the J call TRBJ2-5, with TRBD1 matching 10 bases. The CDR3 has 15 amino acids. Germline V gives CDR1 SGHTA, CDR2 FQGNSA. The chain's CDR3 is CASDTGTGVQGTQYF. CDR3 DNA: TGTGCCAGCGACACCGGGACAGGGGTTCAAGGGACCCAGTACTTC.

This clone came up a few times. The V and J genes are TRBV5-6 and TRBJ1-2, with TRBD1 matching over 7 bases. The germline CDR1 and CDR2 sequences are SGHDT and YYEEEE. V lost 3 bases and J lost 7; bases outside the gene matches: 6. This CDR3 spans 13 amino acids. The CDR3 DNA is TGTGCCAGCAGCTACGACAGGGCCGCTGGCTACACCTTC. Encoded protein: CASSYDRAAGYTF. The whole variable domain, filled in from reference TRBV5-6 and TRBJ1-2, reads DAGVTQSPTHLIKTRGQQVTLRCSPKSGHDTVSWYQQALGQGPQFIFQYYEEEERQRGNFPDRFSGHQFPNYSSELNVNALLLGDSALYLCASSYDRAAGYTFGSGTRLTVV.

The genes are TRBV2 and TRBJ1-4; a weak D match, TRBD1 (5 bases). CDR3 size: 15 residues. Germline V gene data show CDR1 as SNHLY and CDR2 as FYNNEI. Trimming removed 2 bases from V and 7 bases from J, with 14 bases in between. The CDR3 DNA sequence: TGTGCCAGCAGTGAAAGGGCCAGGGAGGTTGAAAAACTGTTTTTT. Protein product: CASSERAREVEKLFF.

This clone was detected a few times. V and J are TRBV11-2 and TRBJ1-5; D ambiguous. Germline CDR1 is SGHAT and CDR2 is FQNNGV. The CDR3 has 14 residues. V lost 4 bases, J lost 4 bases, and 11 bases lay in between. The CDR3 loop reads CASSSTGVNQPQHF. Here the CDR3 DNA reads TGTGCCAGCAGCTCAACCGGAGTTAATCAGCCCCAGCATTTT.

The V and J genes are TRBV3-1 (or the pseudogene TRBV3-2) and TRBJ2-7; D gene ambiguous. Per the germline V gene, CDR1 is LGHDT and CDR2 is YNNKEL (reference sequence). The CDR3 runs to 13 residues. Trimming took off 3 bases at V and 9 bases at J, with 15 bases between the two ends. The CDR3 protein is CASSHTPQAWQYF. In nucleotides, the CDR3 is TGTGCCAGCAGCCATACGCCCCAGGCGTGGCAGTACTTC.

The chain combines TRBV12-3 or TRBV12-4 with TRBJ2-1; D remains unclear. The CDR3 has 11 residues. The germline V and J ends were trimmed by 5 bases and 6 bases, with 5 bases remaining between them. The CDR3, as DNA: TGTGCCAGCAGTCCTTTCAATGAGCAGTTCTTC. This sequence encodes CASSPFNEQFF.

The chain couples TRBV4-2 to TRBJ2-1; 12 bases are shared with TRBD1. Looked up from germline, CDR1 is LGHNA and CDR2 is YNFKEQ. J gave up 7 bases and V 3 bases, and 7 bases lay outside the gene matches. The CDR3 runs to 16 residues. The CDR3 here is CASSQRGQGAGNEQFF. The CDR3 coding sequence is TGTGCCAGCAGCCAGCGGGGACAGGGGGCAGGGAATGAGCAGTTCTTC.

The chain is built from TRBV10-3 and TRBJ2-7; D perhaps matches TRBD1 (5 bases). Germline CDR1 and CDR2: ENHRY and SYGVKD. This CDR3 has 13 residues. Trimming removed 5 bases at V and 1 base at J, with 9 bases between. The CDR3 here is CAISYQGSYEQYF. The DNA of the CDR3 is TGTGCCATCAGTTACCAGGGATCCTACGAGCAGTACTTC.

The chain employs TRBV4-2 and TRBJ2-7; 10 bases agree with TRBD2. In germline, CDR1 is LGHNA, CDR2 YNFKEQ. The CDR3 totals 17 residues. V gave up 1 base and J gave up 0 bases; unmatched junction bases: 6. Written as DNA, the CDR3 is TGTGCCAGCAGCCAAGCAGTAGCGGGGGGCAGCTCCTACGAGCAGTACTTC. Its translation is CASSQAVAGGSSYEQYF.

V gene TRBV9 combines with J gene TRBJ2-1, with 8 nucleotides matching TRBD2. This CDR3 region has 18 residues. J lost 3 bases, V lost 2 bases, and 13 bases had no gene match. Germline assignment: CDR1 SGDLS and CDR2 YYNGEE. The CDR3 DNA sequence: TGTGCCAGCAGCGTTAGCGGGGCCCGCGGTCGAGGCTACAATGAGCAGTTCTTC. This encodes CASSVSGARGRGYNEQFF.